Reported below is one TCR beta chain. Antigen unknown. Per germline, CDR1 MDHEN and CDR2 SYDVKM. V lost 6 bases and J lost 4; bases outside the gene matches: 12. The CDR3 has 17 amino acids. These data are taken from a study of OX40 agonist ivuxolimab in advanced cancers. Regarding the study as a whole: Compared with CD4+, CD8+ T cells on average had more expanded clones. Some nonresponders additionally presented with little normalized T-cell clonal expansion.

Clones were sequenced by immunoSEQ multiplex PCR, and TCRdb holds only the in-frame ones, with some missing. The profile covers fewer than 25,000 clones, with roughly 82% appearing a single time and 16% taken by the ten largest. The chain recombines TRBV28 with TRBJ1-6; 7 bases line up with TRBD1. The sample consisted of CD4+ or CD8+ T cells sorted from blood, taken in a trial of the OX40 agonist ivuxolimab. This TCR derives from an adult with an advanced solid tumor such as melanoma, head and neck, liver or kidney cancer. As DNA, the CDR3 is TGTGCCAGCAGGCCGGACAGGTCGGGCCCTTATAATTCACCCCTCCACTTT. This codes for CASRPDRSGPYNSPLHF.